The 3 T cell receptor beta chains in this list originate from one sample, sequenced in a study of technical replicates of blood from several donors. Clones were sequenced by immunoSEQ multiplex PCR, and TCRdb holds only the in-frame ones, with some missing. The sample lists about 100,000 clones; roughly 95% were seen once. Sequencing was carried out using T cells isolated from PBMCs. The receptors were sampled from a human donor in good health.

The V call is TRBV9, the J call TRBJ2-5, with 9 bases matching TRBD2. The assigned J gene may be wrong: the sequence end matches TRBJ2-7 better. The CDR3 totals 15 residues. Germline-derived CDR1 and CDR2 are SGDLS and YYNGEE. CDR3: CASSVAGGGGYEQYF. Written as DNA, the CDR3 is TGTGCCAGCAGCGTAGCTGGCGGGGGGGGCTACGAGCAGTACTTC.

In this sample, this clone turned up once. The V gene is TRBV28, the J gene TRBJ2-7; 9 bases line up with TRBD2. V shed 7 bases, J shed 3 bases, and the junction held 7 bases outside the gene matches. CDR3 length: 14 amino acids. Germline CDR1 reads MDHEN; CDR2 reads SYDVKM. CDR3 sequence: CASTFLTSGYEQYF. CDR3 nucleotides: TGTGCCAGCACTTTCCTGACTAGCGGCTACGAGCAGTACTTC.

V is TRBV5-1 and J is TRBJ2-7; 8 bases match TRBD1. The CDR3 totals 14 residues. CDR1 is SGHRS and CDR2 is YFSETQ in the germline V gene. V dropped 5 bases and J dropped 2; count of bases not matched to a gene: 6. CDR3 region: CASRDRQGTYEQYF. The CDR3 DNA sequence: TGCGCCAGCAGGGACCGACAGGGGACCTACGAGCAGTACTTC. The complete variable domain, with remaining parts taken from reference TRBV5-1 and TRBJ2-7, reads KAGVTQTPRYLIKTRGQQVTLSCSPISGHRSVSWYQQTPGQGLQFLFEYFSETQRNKGNFPGRFSGRQFSNSRSEMNVSTLELGDSALYLCASRDRQGTYEQYFGPGTRLTVT.